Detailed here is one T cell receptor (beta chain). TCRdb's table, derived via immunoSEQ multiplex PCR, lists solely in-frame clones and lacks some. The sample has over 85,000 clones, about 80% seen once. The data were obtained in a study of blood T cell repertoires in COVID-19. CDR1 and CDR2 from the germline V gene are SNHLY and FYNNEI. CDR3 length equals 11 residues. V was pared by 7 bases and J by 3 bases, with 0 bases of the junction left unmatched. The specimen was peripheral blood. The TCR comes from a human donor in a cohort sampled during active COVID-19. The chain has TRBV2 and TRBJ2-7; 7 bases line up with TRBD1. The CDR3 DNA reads TGTGCCAGCACAGGGGGCTACGAGCAGTACTTC. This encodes CASTGGYEQYF. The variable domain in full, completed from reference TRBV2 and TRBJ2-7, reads EPEVTQTPSHQVTQMGQEVILRCVPISNHLYFYWYRQILGQKVEFLVSFYNNEISEKSEIFDDQFSVERPDGSNFTLKIRSTKLEDSAMYFCASTGGYEQYFGPGTRLTVT.